This entry is about one T cell receptor (beta chain). Its recognized antigen is unknown. Base-call qualities are not available, and no considerably larger clone is one nucleotide away. The source of the sample is a study of cytotoxic CD8 clonotypes in ibrutinib-treated CLL (dated by TCRdb to 2020 to 2023). With respect to the entire study: In this cohort, approximately 15 patients were treatment-naive and under 13 were relapsed/refractory, while roughly 18 had unmutated IGHV. Of the roughly 86 people in the trial, about 25 had longitudinal samples available. Partial responses were observed in about 25 patients and complete responses in 2; after a median follow-up of around 68 months, remission was maintained in 14 patients and progression was observed in some twelve. An average of about 250,000 productive templates and 94,082 productive rearrangements was obtained per sample. Response samples were taken after a median of 12 months on treatment, ranging from about 6 to 40 months. Every remission and progressive disease sample was obtained while ibrutinib was still being received by the patients. Cryopreserved peripheral blood mononuclear cells were collected at three points: before therapy, at response, and at either sustained remission or disease progression.

What the authors observed across the whole study: Sustained-remission and progressing patients did not have matched sampling times, and lymph node repertoires were not examined. Baseline clonality was found to be higher than that of age-matched healthy donors and was strongly correlated with circulating CD8+ T-cell counts. Public clonotypes were rare and either contracted or stayed stable during treatment, and the rise in clonality at ibrutinib response reflected the expansion of private clonotypes. Clonality rose at ibrutinib response, remained stable during sustained remission, and dropped back toward baseline at progression.

Each clonotype received, on average, about 10x coverage in deep resolution sequencing performed on a MiSeq, where the target depth lay between 1 in 1 million and 1 in 200,000 T cells. The immunoSEQ hsTCRB Kit was used to generate TCR beta libraries. Concerning the study's data processing: Data were analyzed with ImmunoSEQ Data Assistant and ImmunoSEQ Analyzer, with V, D and J genes assigned per IMGT definitions. Clonality was computed as one minus normalized Shannon entropy of productive rearrangement frequencies, ranging from 0 to 1. Only overrepresented clonotypes making up at least 0.05% of each patient's repertoire were included in the public clonotype analysis. Approximately 13 age-matched healthy donor repertoires from immuneACCESS served as clonality controls. What TCRdb holds here is the immuneACCESS table cut down to in-frame rearrangements. Part of the clones is not present; checked against another copy, under half of the missing clones reflect an unresolved V gene, and the others are unexplained. V, J and clone size derive from that table, while D and trimming were established from the DNA sequence. Present in this sample are about 56,000 clones, roughly 50% of which were seen just once. The top ten clones comprise about 20% of the sample.

The intended sense of this specimen's time point label: roughly 23 months on ibrutinib. For TCR beta library preparation, 1.5 to 2 micrograms of genomic DNA were extracted from the cryopreserved PBMCs. High-throughput TCR beta sequencing was performed on longitudinal blood samples from CLL patients receiving ibrutinib monotherapy. The patients took part in an open-label, single-center phase 2 trial of ibrutinib monotherapy. The germline V gene specifies SQVTM as CDR1 and ANQGSEA as CDR2. V is pared back by 3 bases and J by 5 bases, with 7 bases lying between the germline termini. From its cysteine to its phenylalanine, the CDR3 spans 11 amino acids. Solely the CDR3 DNA is kept, with 33 bases framed from the first base.

This chain is built from TRBV29-1 and TRBJ1-2, and possibly TRBD1, on 6 matching bases. The sample in question was PBMCs, obtained after 24 months of ibrutinib treatment. This TCR derives from a human donor with chronic lymphocytic leukemia. The sequenced DNA: TGCAGCGTTGAGGACAGATATGGCTACACCTTC. Its translation is CSVEDRYGYTF. The full variable domain, with segments outside the CDR3 supplied by the reference TRBV29-1 and TRBJ1-2 proteins, appears as SAVISQKPSRDICQRGTSLTIQCQVDSQVTMMFWYRQQPGQSLTLIATANQGSEATYESGFVIDKFPISRPNLTFSTLTVSNMSPEDSSIYLCSVEDRYGYTFGSGTRLTVV.